The 5 T cell receptor beta chains presented below share a single source sample, sequenced in a study of T cells in Graves' hyperthyroidism and ophthalmopathy. The TCR beta CDR3 regions underwent amplification using RNA transcripts as the source. Researchers ran a first-round RT-PCR on the TCR CDR3 using the HTBI primer set. TCRdb fed the multiplex PCR reads into MiXCR, producing one record per CDR3 protein. The sample yields approximately 600,000 distinct CDR3 sequences, approximately 14% seen once. Sequenced input: blood. These receptors originate from a woman in her late teens or twenties with Graves' ophthalmopathy.

The table lists this clonotype with a few counts. The rearrangement uses TRBV6-1 and TRBJ2-5; D possibly corresponds to TRBD2 (7 bases). The CDR3 has 14 residues. The V end lost 8 bases, the J end lost 4 bases, and 17 bases lay between the germline ends. Germline-derived CDR1 and CDR2 are MNHNS and SASEGT. The CDR3 spells CASENAGAGETQYF. CDR3 DNA sequence: TGTGCCAGCGAAAACGCGGGGGCGGGAGAGACCCAGTACTTC.

CDR3 DNA sequence: TGTGCCAGCAGCTTATTGCAAGGGGCGGGGGAGCAGTACTTC. Its translation is CASSLLQGAGEQYF. The chain recombines TRBV12-3 or TRBV12-4 with TRBJ2-7, with D possibly being TRBD2 (6 bases). The V gene lost 6 bases and the J gene lost 7 bases, with 19 bases spanning the gap. The CDR3 runs to 14 residues.

At least ten counts were recorded for this clonotype. The genes are TRBV18 and TRBJ1-1, with a tentative D call TRBD1 (6 bases). CDR1 is KGHSH and CDR2 is LQKENI in the germline V gene. The germline V and J ends were trimmed by 6 bases and 6 bases, with 8 bases remaining between them. This CDR3 is built from 11 residues. The CDR3 sequence is CASSGGPEAFF. As DNA, the CDR3 is TGTGCCAGCTCTGGGGGCCCTGAAGCTTTCTTT.

In this sample, this clonotype turned up many times. DNA for the CDR3: TGTGCCAGCAGTTTTTTGGGAGGAGCGGGAGCCACTAATGAAAAACTGTTTTTT. Encoded protein: CASSFLGGAGATNEKLFF. The chain joins TRBV28 to TRBJ1-4; D call uncertain. This CDR3 has 18 residues. Trimming took off 3 bases at V and 2 bases at J, with 19 bases between the two ends. Germline V gene data show CDR1 as MDHEN and CDR2 as SYDVKM.

This clonotype was seen many times. The chain couples TRBV5-1 to TRBJ2-7; maybe TRBD1 (7 bases). V shed 2 bases and J shed 0 bases, with 12 bases lying between them. The CDR3 is 15 amino acids. Germline V gene data show CDR1 as SGHRS and CDR2 as YFSETQ. Here the CDR3 reads CASSFYRGGSYEQYF. The CDR3 DNA reads as TGCGCCAGCAGCTTTTACAGGGGAGGCTCCTACGAGCAGTACTTC.